The T cell receptor beta chain described here comes from a study of blood T cell repertoires in COVID-19. Study at large: Nucleic acid was either cDNA or gDNA, and it came from T cells, B-cell-depleted T cells, or PBMCs.

Grouping used clinical history reported by participants in a survey and questionnaire. All exposed participants met a person with COVID-19 within 2 weeks before entering the study. V lost 10 bases, J lost 2 bases, and 11 bases stayed unmatched. This CDR3 is 14 amino acids long. CDR1 is LNHDA, CDR2 SQIVND, per germline (reference sequence). The authors' processing: For nucleated cells, counts were estimated from reference gene primer amplification. TCRdb's table, derived via immunoSEQ multiplex PCR, lists solely in-frame clones and lacks some. V, J and clone size are taken as reported in that table, and D and trimming were inferred from the DNA itself. The sample holds over 200,000 clones; about 90% are singletons and the top ten take about 4%.

The receptor was derived from a woman in her thirties who had been exposed to COVID-19. Sequencing was performed on PBMCs or T cells enriched from blood (not recorded which). J is TRBJ2-7 and V is TRBV19; TRBD1 agrees at 7 bases. The DNA of the CDR3 is TGTGCCACCAGGGCAGGACAGGCCACCTACGAGCAGTACTTC. Amino acid sequence: CATRAGQATYEQYF.